A single sample gave rise to the 30 T cell receptor beta chains below, sequenced in a study of siplizumab effects on memory and regulatory T cells. Data came from immunoSEQ multiplex PCR; TCRdb stores just in-frame clones and leaves some out. This sample has more than 85,000 clones, with about 93% found just once. The sample consisted of CD4+ T cells sorted from blood. The receptors shown here come from a human donor in good health.

The gene calls are TRBV10-1 and TRBJ1-2; 10 bases fit TRBD1. Germline CDR1 WNHNN, CDR2 SYGVQD (reference sequence). Trimming removed 6 bases from V and 4 bases from J; junction bases left unmatched: 2. This CDR3 has 13 amino acids. CDR3 residues: CASSRDRGYGYTF. CDR3 bases: TGCGCCAGCAGCCGGGACAGGGGCTATGGCTACACCTTC.

The chain links TRBV19 to TRBJ1-1; TRBD1 matches at 8 bases. The germline gives CDR1 LNHDA, CDR2 SQIVND (reference sequence). Trimming took 5 bases from V and 4 from J; bases not matched to a gene: 12. The CDR3 is 16 residues long. This CDR3 reads CASSLSGQGLGTEAFF. The CDR3 DNA reads TGTGCCAGTAGTCTCTCAGGACAGGGTTTGGGCACTGAAGCTTTCTTT.

V and J are TRBV27 and TRBJ2-3; the D call may be TRBD1 or TRBD2 (5 bases each). V dropped 11 bases and J dropped 9 bases, with 21 bases sitting between them. The germline V gene encodes CDR1 MNHEY and CDR2 SMNVEV (reference sequence). CDR3 length: 13 residues. The CDR3 here is CAVSPFRRGTQYF. DNA for the CDR3: TGTGCCGTCTCCCCATTCCGACGGGGCACGCAGTATTTT.

V gene TRBV18 combines with J gene TRBJ2-3; a weak D match, TRBD2 (5 bases). The ends were cut back, 1 base at V and 0 bases at J, with 11 bases in the middle. The germline V gene encodes CDR1 KGHSH and CDR2 LQKENI. This CDR3 contains 16 residues. DNA of the CDR3: TGTGCCAGCTCACCACTTCTAGCAGCAAGCACAGATACGCAGTATTTT. Amino acid sequence: CASSPLLAASTDTQYF.

CDR3 sequence: CASSLGVGGTEAFF. The CDR3 coding sequence is TGTGCCAGCAGCTTAGGAGTGGGGGGCACTGAAGCTTTCTTT. The chain recombines TRBV7-6 with TRBJ1-1; the D gene is possibly TRBD1 (5 bases). Germline lookup yields CDR1 SGHVS and CDR2 FNYEAQ. Trimming cost V 1 base and J 4 bases, with 10 bases left between them. This CDR3 spans 14 amino acids.

The CDR3 DNA reads TGTGCCAGCAGCCCTGGACTAGCGGGGGGGGCGCAGTATTTT. The encoded protein is CASSPGLAGGAQYF. The chain uses TRBV4-2 and TRBJ2-3; 15 nucleotides match TRBD2. This CDR3 contains 14 residues. Germline loops: CDR1 LGHNA, CDR2 YNFKEQ. Germline trimming cut 4 bases from V and 10 bases from J; bases unmatched to any gene: 3.

Here the CDR3 reads CAWEKVYEQYF. The CDR3 bases are TGTGCCTGGGAAAAGGTCTACGAGCAGTACTTC. V and J are TRBV30 and TRBJ2-7; no firm D call. The germline V and J ends were trimmed by 5 bases and 3 bases, with 8 bases remaining between them. CDR3 length equals 11 residues. Germline CDR1 reads GTSNPN; CDR2 reads SVGIG (reference sequence).

This rearrangement joins TRBV30 to TRBJ1-2; maybe TRBD1 (6 bases). The germline V gene encodes CDR1 GTSNPN and CDR2 SVGIG (reference sequence). The CDR3 spans 11 residues. Between the trimmed V and J ends, which lost 5 bases and 4 bases, there was a span of 8 bases. The CDR3, as DNA: TGTGCCTGGCAGGGGACCTATGGCTACACCTTC. As protein: CAWQGTYGYTF.

This chain uses TRBV11-2 with TRBJ2-5, with D uncertain. The germline V and J ends were trimmed by 1 base and 5 bases, with 8 bases remaining between them. Germline CDR1 SGHAT, CDR2 FQNNGV. The CDR3 loop spans 13 amino acids. Written as DNA, the CDR3 is TGTGCCAGCAGCTTAGGGCGTGGGGAGACCCAGTACTTC. As protein: CASSLGRGETQYF.

The CDR3 bases are TGTGCCAGCAGCATGACTAGCGGGGGATACACCGGGGAGCTGTTTTTT. It codes for CASSMTSGGYTGELFF. V usage is TRBV11-2 and J usage is TRBJ2-2, with 12 bases fitting TRBD2. Trimming cost V 5 bases and J 3 bases; bases outside gene matches: 4. CDR1 and CDR2 from the germline V gene are SGHAT and FQNNGV. The CDR3 spans 16 residues.

Of note for this clone: Distinct nucleotide sequences in the sample also encode this CDR3. This rearrangement joins TRBV5-1 to TRBJ2-3; TRBD2 aligns across 10 bases. The CDR3 sequence is 15 residues long. Germline lookup yields CDR1 SGHRS and CDR2 YFSETQ. The ends lost 3 bases at V and 1 base at J; junction bases unmatched: 2. CDR3 residues: CASSSSGGGTDTQYF. CDR3 DNA: TGCGCCAGCAGCTCTAGCGGGGGAGGCACAGATACGCAGTATTTT.

The chain carries TRBV14 and TRBJ2-1; D may be TRBD2 (5 bases). Trimming pared 1 base from V and 0 bases from J, leaving 16 bases between. The CDR3 extends over 18 amino acids. Per the germline V gene, CDR1 is SGHDN and CDR2 is FVKESK. The CDR3 DNA follows: TGTGCCAGCAGCCAAGTAAGGGCGGGCCAATACTCCTACAATGAGCAGTTCTTC. Residues: CASSQVRAGQYSYNEQFF.

J is TRBJ1-1 and V is TRBV4-1, with TRBD1 as a possible D gene (5 bases). CDR1 and CDR2 from the germline V gene are MGHRA and YSYEKL. V was trimmed by 4 bases and J by 4 bases, leaving 19 bases between them. This CDR3 is built from 16 residues. The DNA of the CDR3 is TGCGCCAGCAGCCGCGACCGGGGCCTCGGAGGCACTGAAGCTTTCTTT. Protein: CASSRDRGLGGTEAFF.

This sequence joins TRBV30 and TRBJ1-1; no reliable D call. The CDR3 spans 15 residues. V was clipped by 2 bases and J by 3 bases, with 16 bases between them. Per the germline V gene, CDR1 is GTSNPN and CDR2 is SVGIG (reference sequence). CDR3: CAWSQGFTEDTEAFF. DNA for the CDR3: TGTGCCTGGAGTCAAGGATTTACGGAGGACACTGAAGCTTTCTTT.

V usage is TRBV18 and J usage is TRBJ1-1; D not certain. Trimming stripped 2 bases from V and 7 bases from J, with 8 bases between. Germline V gene sequence: CDR1 KGHSH, CDR2 LQKENI. The CDR3 is 12 residues long. The DNA for the CDR3 is TGTGCCAGCTCACCAGGGGTGGATGAAGCTTTCTTT. Encoded protein: CASSPGVDEAFF.

The J gene is TRBJ2-1, the V gene TRBV15, with D unresolved. CDR3 size: 14 residues. V was trimmed by 1 base and J by 4 bases, leaving 8 bases between them. Germline loops: CDR1 LNHNV, CDR2 YYDKDF (reference sequence). As DNA, the CDR3 is TGTGCCACCAGCAGAGTAGGCTATTACAATGAGCAGTTCTTC. Translating gives CATSRVGYYNEQFF.

The chain employs TRBV30 and TRBJ1-1, with a possible D match to TRBD1 (5 bases). The CDR3 consists of 14 residues. Trimming took off 0 bases at V and 1 base at J, with 9 bases between the two ends. Germline CDR1 and CDR2: GTSNPN and SVGIG (reference sequence). CDR3 region: CAWSVRGENTEAFF. CDR3 nucleotide sequence: TGTGCCTGGAGTGTACGGGGCGAGAACACTGAAGCTTTCTTT. The full variable domain, in which reference TRBV30 and TRBJ1-1 provide the parts outside the CDR3, is SQTIHQWPATLVQPVGSPLSLECTVEGTSNPNLYWYRQAAGRGLQLLFYSVGIGQISSEVPQNLSASRPQDRQFILSSKKLLLSDSGFYLCAWSVRGENTEAFFGQGTRLTVV.

This chain links TRBV30 with TRBJ2-7; 7 bases align to TRBD2. This CDR3 contains 15 residues. Unmatched junction bases numbered 11, after V lost 3 bases and J lost 3 bases. Germline CDR1 reads GTSNPN; CDR2 reads SVGIG (reference sequence). The CDR3 nucleotides are TGTGCCTGGAGAGAGGCGGGAGTCACCGGCTACGAGCAGTACTTC. This translates into CAWREAGVTGYEQYF.

V and J are TRBV29-1 and TRBJ1-3; D is undetermined. The CDR3 runs to 13 residues. In germline, CDR1 is SQVTM, CDR2 ANQGSEA. V shed 6 bases and J shed 0 bases, with 9 bases lying between them. CDR3 in DNA: TGCAGCGTGGCGACGAGCTCTGGAAACACCATATATTTT. The encoded protein is CSVATSSGNTIYF. Variable domain in full (rest from reference TRBV29-1 and TRBJ1-3): SAVISQKPSRDICQRGTSLTIQCQVDSQVTMMFWYRQQPGQSLTLIATANQGSEATYESGFVIDKFPISRPNLTFSTLTVSNMSPEDSSIYLCSVATSSGNTIYFGEGSWLTVV.

A single count supports this clone. The V gene is TRBV7-2, the J gene TRBJ2-7, with D maybe TRBD2 (6 bases). The CDR3 has 16 residues. CDR1 and CDR2 from the germline V gene are SGHTA and FQGNSA. Trimming pared 1 base from V and 1 base from J, leaving 14 bases between. The CDR3 sequence is CASSLVAGRGSYEQYF. The CDR3 DNA reads as TGTGCCAGCAGCTTAGTTGCGGGGCGGGGATCCTACGAGCAGTACTTC.

The V gene is TRBV5-1, the J gene TRBJ1-4; D is unclear. V gave up 1 base and J gave up 0 bases, with 4 bases separating them. Germline CDR1 reads SGHRS; CDR2 reads YFSETQ. This CDR3 has 14 amino acids. The CDR3 reads CASSLRATNEKLFF. The CDR3 DNA is TGCGCCAGCAGCTTGCGAGCAACTAATGAAAAACTGTTTTTT.

The J gene is TRBJ2-5, the V gene TRBV5-4, with 15 nucleotides matching TRBD2. This CDR3 has 16 residues. Unmatched junction bases numbered 3, after V lost 4 bases and J lost 2 bases. CDR1 SGHNT and CDR2 YYREEE come from the germline V gene (reference sequence). The CDR3 DNA sequence: TGTGCCAGCAGCGCCGGACTAGCGGGGGGGCAAGAGACCCAGTACTTC. Its protein is CASSAGLAGGQETQYF.

The chain recombines TRBV6-5 with TRBJ2-5, with TRBD2 as a possible D gene (5 bases). Germline CDR1 and CDR2: MNHEY and SVGAGI. CDR3 length: 11 residues. The germline V and J ends were trimmed by 3 bases and 7 bases, with 6 bases remaining between them. The CDR3 reads CASSYGGTQYF. The CDR3 DNA follows: TGTGCCAGCAGTTATGGAGGGACCCAGTACTTC.

This chain joins TRBV25-1 and TRBJ2-3; 7 bases are a match to TRBD1. Per the germline V gene, CDR1 is MGHDK and CDR2 is SYGVNS. V was clipped by 3 bases and J by 0 bases; unmatched bases: 3. The CDR3 spans 15 residues. CDR3 residues: CASSESGQSTDTQYF. In nucleotides, the CDR3 is TGTGCCAGCAGTGAGTCGGGACAGAGCACAGATACGCAGTATTTT. The complete variable domain, with remaining parts taken from reference TRBV25-1 and TRBJ2-3, reads EADIYQTPRYLVIGTGKKITLECSQTMGHDKMYWYQQDPGMELHLIHYSYGVNSTEKGDLSSESTVSRIRTEHFPLTLESARPSHTSQYLCASSESGQSTDTQYFGPGTRLTVL.

This sequence joins TRBV7-9 and TRBJ1-2; 8 bases map to TRBD1. Trimming took 5 bases from V and 6 from J; bases not matched to a gene: 5. The CDR3 length is 13 residues. Germline-derived CDR1 and CDR2 are SEHNR and FQNEAQ (reference sequence). CDR3 residues: CASSRTGLDGYTF. The CDR3 DNA reads TGTGCCAGCAGCCGGACAGGGTTGGATGGCTACACCTTC.

This clone appeared a few times. The sample contains more than one DNA sequence encoding this CDR3. CDR3 protein: CSARGNTEAFF. The CDR3 coding sequence is TGCAGTGCTAGGGGGAACACTGAAGCTTTCTTT. This sequence joins TRBV20-1 and TRBJ1-1; D is undetermined. Germline V gene sequence: CDR1 DFQATT, CDR2 SNEGSKA (reference sequence). The CDR3 is 11 amino acids. The V gene lost 3 bases and the J gene lost 1 base, with 3 bases spanning the gap.

V and J are TRBV10-2 and TRBJ1-5; no clear D. The CDR3 is 14 amino acids. The V gene lost 6 bases and the J gene lost 9 bases, with 18 bases spanning the gap. Germline assignment: CDR1 WSHSY and CDR2 SAAADI. CDR3 DNA: TGCGCCAGCAGAGAGCTACTCACCACCGCGCCCCAGCATTTT. Translating gives CASRELLTTAPQHF.

V and J are TRBV7-9 and TRBJ1-1; D is unresolved. Per germline, CDR1 SEHNR and CDR2 FQNEAQ (reference sequence). The V gene lost 2 bases and the J gene lost 1 base, with 5 bases spanning the gap. The CDR3 covers 13 residues. The CDR3 coding sequence is TGTGCCAGCAGCTTACTGGAGAACACTGAAGCTTTCTTT. It translates to CASSLLENTEAFF.

This rearrangement joins TRBV6-5 to TRBJ1-2, with 10 bases lining up with TRBD1. Germline V CDR1 and CDR2: MNHEY, SVGAGI. Trimming took 0 bases from V and 7 from J; bases not matched to a gene: 2. The CDR3 totals 14 residues. CDR3 protein: CASSYSRQGAGYTF. CDR3 DNA sequence: TGTGCCAGCAGTTACTCGAGACAGGGGGCTGGCTACACCTTC.

The V gene is TRBV11-3, the J gene TRBJ2-7; tentative D call: TRBD1 (6 bases). This CDR3 is built from 15 residues. The germline V gene has CDR1 SGHNT and CDR2 YENEEA. Trimming shortened V by 2 bases and J by 7 bases, and 18 bases separated the two germline ends. For the CDR3, the DNA is TGTGCCAGCAGCTTAAAACAGGGCCCCCTCTGGGAGCAGTACTTC. This translates into CASSLKQGPLWEQYF.